This is a list of T cell receptor beta chains from one sample in a study of CD8 T cells in ankylosing spondylitis. TCRdb analysed the 5' RACE reads with MiXCR anew, one entry per CDR3 protein. This table has over 200,000 distinct CDR3 sequences, about 10% appearing once. The sample taken for sequencing was blood, either unsorted or a sorted T cell fraction (not recorded which). These receptors all come from a male donor with ankylosing spondylitis or in good health (not recorded which). Each CDR3 is given with its conserved first and last residue. D genes are given only for firm matches. Rows give clone size only sometimes, using once, few, many, or a class for an expanded clone.

V gene: TRBV7-9
J gene: TRBJ2-5
clone size: many
D gene: NA
CDR3 protein: CASSGKETQYF
CDR3 DNA: TGTGCCAGCAGCGGGAAAGAGACCCAGTACTTC

V gene: TRBV3-1
J gene: TRBJ1-5
clone size: many
D gene: TRBD1
CDR3 protein: CASSQEGTVSGQPQHF
CDR3 DNA: TGTGCCAGCAGCCAAGAGGGGACAGTCTCAGGTCAGCCCCAGCATTTT

V gene: TRBV5-6
J gene: TRBJ2-7
clone size: many
D gene: TRBD1
CDR3 protein: CASTPGTGQDYEQYF
CDR3 DNA: TGTGCCAGCACCCCCGGGACAGGGCAAGACTACGAGCAGTACTTC

V gene: TRBV5-1
J gene: TRBJ2-5
clone size: many
D gene: TRBD2
CDR3 protein: CASSPGLASIQETQYF
CDR3 DNA: TGCGCCAGCAGTCCCGGACTAGCTTCCATACAAGAGACCCAGTACTTC

V gene: TRBV12-3/TRBV12-4
J gene: TRBJ1-5
clone size: many
D gene: NA
CDR3 protein: CASTLGGGSNQPQHF
CDR3 DNA: TGTGCCAGCACCCTTGGCGGGGGGAGCAATCAGCCCCAGCATTTT

V gene: TRBV7-2
J gene: TRBJ2-2
clone size: many
D gene: TRBD1
CDR3 protein: CASSFRTGVDTGELFF
CDR3 DNA: TGTGCCAGCAGCTTCCGGACAGGGGTGGACACCGGGGAGCTGTTTTTT

V gene: TRBV12-3/TRBV12-4
J gene: TRBJ2-7
clone size: NA
D gene: NA
CDR3 protein: CASSPGDSQYEQYF
CDR3 DNA: TGTGCCAGCAGTCCGGGGGACTCCCAATACGAGCAGTACTTC

V gene: TRBV9
J gene: TRBJ1-1
clone size: many
D gene: NA
CDR3 protein: CASSVTTSNTEAFF
CDR3 DNA: TGTGCCAGCAGCGTAACAACCTCGAACACTGAAGCTTTCTTT

V gene: TRBV19
J gene: TRBJ1-1
clone size: NA
D gene: TRBD1
CDR3 protein: CATKFGTAIEAFF
CDR3 DNA: TGTGCCACCAAATTCGGGACAGCCATTGAAGCTTTCTTT

V gene: TRBV20-1
J gene: TRBJ1-1
clone size: many
D gene: NA
CDR3 protein: CSAPLGDLFGEAFF
CDR3 DNA: TGCAGTGCCCCGCTGGGGGACCTGTTCGGCGAAGCTTTCTTT

V gene: TRBV12-3/TRBV12-4
J gene: TRBJ2-2
clone size: few
D gene: NA
CDR3 protein: CASSRQGGTGELFF
CDR3 DNA: TGTGCCAGCAGCCGTCAGGGAGGAACCGGGGAGCTGTTTTTT

V gene: TRBV28
J gene: TRBJ2-5
clone size: NA
D gene: TRBD2
CDR3 protein: CASSLGGGATETQYF
CDR3 DNA: TGTGCCAGCAGTTTAGGCGGGGGGGCGACAGAGACCCAGTACTTC

V gene: TRBV3-1
J gene: TRBJ2-2
clone size: few
D gene: NA
CDR3 protein: CASSQGTASNTGELFF
CDR3 DNA: TGTGCCAGCAGCCAAGGTACGGCCTCGAACACCGGGGAGCTGTTTTTT

V gene: TRBV27
J gene: TRBJ1-3
clone size: many
D gene: NA
CDR3 protein: CASPGRNTIYF
CDR3 DNA: TGTGCCAGCCCCGGGCGAAACACCATATATTTT

V gene: TRBV29-1
J gene: TRBJ1-3
clone size: many
D gene: NA
CDR3 protein: CSVLSTGISGNTIYF
CDR3 DNA: TGCAGCGTCCTTTCAACAGGGATTTCCGGAAACACCATATATTTT

V gene: TRBV24-1
J gene: TRBJ2-1
clone size: many
D gene: TRBD1
CDR3 protein: CATSGGTGLYNEQFF
CDR3 DNA: TGTGCCACCTCCGGAGGGACAGGGCTCTACAATGAGCAGTTCTTC

V gene: TRBV7-8
J gene: TRBJ2-2
clone size: once
D gene: NA
CDR3 protein: CASSLVSLPGSGELFF
CDR3 DNA: TGTGCCAGCAGCTTAGTCAGTCTTCCGGGGTCCGGGGAGCTGTTTTTT

V gene: TRBV7-2
J gene: TRBJ2-3
clone size: many
D gene: NA
CDR3 protein: CASSLIGGTDTQYF
CDR3 DNA: TGTGCCAGCAGCTTAATCGGGGGCACAGATACGCAGTATTTT

V gene: TRBV5-1
J gene: TRBJ2-1
clone size: many
D gene: NA
CDR3 protein: CASSFEGGPYEQFF
CDR3 DNA: TGCGCCAGCAGCTTCGAGGGGGGGCCCTATGAGCAGTTCTTC

V gene: TRBV11-3
J gene: TRBJ2-3
clone size: NA
D gene: NA
CDR3 protein: CASSPDEFTQYF
CDR3 DNA: TGTGCCAGCAGCCCTGATGAGTTTACGCAGTATTTT

V gene: TRBV7-2
J gene: TRBJ2-1
clone size: NA
D gene: TRBD2
CDR3 protein: CASSFPGSGSYNEQFF
CDR3 DNA: TGTGCCAGCAGCTTCCCGGGGAGCGGGAGCTACAATGAGCAGTTCTTC

V gene: TRBV12-3/TRBV12-4
J gene: TRBJ2-7
clone size: many
D gene: TRBD1
CDR3 protein: CASSQDRGFYEQYF
CDR3 DNA: TGTGCCAGCAGTCAGGACAGGGGCTTCTACGAGCAGTACTTC

V gene: TRBV11-2
J gene: TRBJ2-2
clone size: many
D gene: NA
CDR3 protein: CASSSLPARRGAGELFF
CDR3 DNA: TGTGCCAGCAGCTCCCTCCCAGCTCGTAGGGGAGCCGGGGAGCTGTTTTTT

V gene: TRBV12-3/TRBV12-4
J gene: TRBJ2-2
clone size: many
D gene: TRBD2
CDR3 protein: CASTSQSSGGNTGELFF
CDR3 DNA: TGTGCCAGCACTTCTCAATCTAGCGGGGGGAACACCGGGGAGCTGTTTTTT

V gene: TRBV24-1
J gene: TRBJ1-5
clone size: many
D gene: TRBD1
CDR3 protein: CATSDATGGRQPQHF
CDR3 DNA: TGTGCCACCAGTGATGCGACAGGGGGCCGACAGCCCCAGCATTTT

V gene: TRBV20-1
J gene: TRBJ2-7
clone size: many
D gene: NA
CDR3 protein: CSAGGAQQYF
CDR3 DNA: TGCAGTGCTGGAGGGGCGCAGCAGTACTTC

V gene: TRBV28
J gene: TRBJ2-1
clone size: many
D gene: TRBD1
CDR3 protein: CASSLGQGVVNEQFF
CDR3 DNA: TGTGCCAGCAGTTTGGGACAGGGGGTTGTGAATGAGCAGTTCTTC

V gene: TRBV5-1
J gene: TRBJ2-1
clone size: many
D gene: NA
CDR3 protein: CASSLDRGGYNEQFF
CDR3 DNA: TGCGCCAGCAGCTTGGACAGGGGAGGCTACAATGAGCAGTTCTTC

V gene: TRBV20-1
J gene: TRBJ2-2
clone size: many
D gene: TRBD1
CDR3 protein: CSARDTDRGRAGELFF
CDR3 DNA: TGCAGTGCTAGAGATACCGACAGGGGGCGAGCCGGGGAGCTGTTTTTT

V gene: TRBV5-5
J gene: TRBJ1-4
clone size: NA
D gene: TRBD1
CDR3 protein: CASSYGTGREKLFF
CDR3 DNA: TGTGCCAGCAGCTACGGGACAGGGAGAGAAAAACTGTTTTTT

V gene: TRBV5-1
J gene: TRBJ2-1
clone size: many
D gene: NA
CDR3 protein: CASSLEGGAVNEQFF
CDR3 DNA: TGCGCCAGCAGCCTCGAGGGGGGGGCAGTTAATGAGCAGTTCTTC

V gene: TRBV9
J gene: TRBJ2-2
clone size: NA
D gene: NA
CDR3 protein: CASSVGAAGRAGELFF
CDR3 DNA: TGTGCCAGCAGCGTAGGAGCTGCGGGTCGGGCCGGGGAGCTGTTTTTT

V gene: TRBV10-3
J gene: TRBJ2-1
clone size: NA
D gene: TRBD2
CDR3 protein: CAISSRTSGGDEQFF
CDR3 DNA: TGTGCCATCAGTTCCCGGACTAGCGGGGGTGATGAGCAGTTCTTC

V gene: TRBV6-5
J gene: TRBJ1-2
clone size: many
D gene: NA
CDR3 protein: CASSYASAGLYGYTF
CDR3 DNA: TGTGCCAGCAGTTACGCCTCCGCCGGCCTCTATGGCTACACCTTC

V gene: TRBV3-1
J gene: TRBJ2-1
clone size: many
D gene: NA
CDR3 protein: CASSQQRVWGNEQFF
CDR3 DNA: TGTGCCAGCAGCCAACAGCGGGTGTGGGGCAATGAGCAGTTCTTC

V gene: TRBV12-3/TRBV12-4
J gene: TRBJ1-2
clone size: many
D gene: NA
CDR3 protein: CASRQGSFYGYTF
CDR3 DNA: TGTGCCAGCAGACAGGGTTCCTTCTATGGCTACACCTTC

V gene: TRBV9
J gene: TRBJ1-1
clone size: many
D gene: NA
CDR3 protein: CASSKGPNTEAFF
CDR3 DNA: TGTGCCAGCAGCAAGGGGCCTAACACTGAAGCTTTCTTT

V gene: TRBV9
J gene: TRBJ2-1
clone size: many
D gene: NA
CDR3 protein: CASSVGTSDNEQFF
CDR3 DNA: TGTGCCAGCAGCGTAGGCACGAGTGACAATGAGCAGTTCTTC

V gene: TRBV5-1
J gene: TRBJ1-1
clone size: many
D gene: NA
CDR3 protein: CASSSGAWNTEAFF
CDR3 DNA: TGCGCCAGCAGCTCAGGGGCCTGGAACACTGAAGCTTTCTTT

V gene: TRBV5-1
J gene: TRBJ2-1
clone size: many
D gene: NA
CDR3 protein: CASSLGGQVYNEQFF
CDR3 DNA: TGCGCCAGCAGCTTGGGAGGGCAGGTTTACAATGAGCAGTTCTTC

V gene: TRBV6-1
J gene: TRBJ1-1
clone size: many
D gene: NA
CDR3 protein: CASSETHGGTEAFF
CDR3 DNA: TGTGCCAGCAGTGAGACGCACGGGGGCACTGAAGCTTTCTTT